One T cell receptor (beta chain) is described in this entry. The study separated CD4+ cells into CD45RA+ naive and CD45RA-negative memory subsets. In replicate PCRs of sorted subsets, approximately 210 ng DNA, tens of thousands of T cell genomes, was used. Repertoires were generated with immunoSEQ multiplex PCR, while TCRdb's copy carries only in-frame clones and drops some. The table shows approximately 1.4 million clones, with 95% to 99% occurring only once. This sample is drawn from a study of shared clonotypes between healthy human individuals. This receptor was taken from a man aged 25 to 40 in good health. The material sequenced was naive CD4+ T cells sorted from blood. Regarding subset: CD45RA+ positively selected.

The CDR3, as DNA: TGTGCCAGCAGCGCCGGGGACAGGAACACTGAAGCTTTCTTT. This translates into CASSAGDRNTEAFF. The genes are TRBV5-6 and TRBJ1-1; 7 nucleotides align to TRBD1. V lost 4 bases, J lost 1 base, and 4 bases stayed unmatched. The CDR3 length is 14 residues. Germline V gene data show CDR1 as SGHDT and CDR2 as YYEEEE.